This paragraph reports one T cell receptor beta chain. Its antigen is not identified. These data are taken from a study of shared clonotypes between healthy human individuals. As for the study in general: Three CD4 naive, three CD4 memory, two CD8 naive and one CD8 memory plate were used per donor. Study results and caveats: Rarefaction exposed incomplete sorted-subset sequencing despite large depth.

The genomic DNA of each subset was split evenly across several immunoSEQ plates. TCRdb's table, derived via immunoSEQ multiplex PCR, lists solely in-frame clones and lacks some. The sample yields 2 million to 2.5 million clones, roughly 95% seen once. V lost 2 bases and J 7 bases, leaving 9 bases between the germline ends. CDR1 is SGHTA, CDR2 FQGNSA, per germline. The CDR3 consists of 13 residues. The TCR originated in a man younger than 35 in good health. Material for sequencing was naive CD4+ T cells sorted from blood. Subset described: CD45RA+ positively selected. The chain employs TRBV7-2 and TRBJ1-5; D call uncertain. For the CDR3, the DNA is TGTGCCAGCAGCTTAATTCAGGAGCAGCCCCAGCATTTT. This codes for CASSLIQEQPQHF.